This entry is about one TCR beta chain. The data originate from a study of cytomegalovirus exposure and HLA in healthy donors. About the research overall: HLA-typed donors were the source of 83 million or so unique TCRs held in an early data release.

Both 60 Vbeta primers and 13 Jbeta primers went into the PCR. Data came from immunoSEQ multiplex PCR; TCRdb stores just in-frame clones and leaves some out. The repertoire includes about 130,000 clones, about two thirds of them detected once, and roughly 3% sits in the top ten. The CDR3 covers 16 residues. Trimming took off 1 base at V and 0 bases at J, with 10 bases between the two ends. CDR1 and CDR2 (germline): MGHRA, YSYEKL. Sequenced input: PBMCs. V usage is TRBV4-1 and J usage is TRBJ2-4; D perhaps matches TRBD2 (5 bases). The receptor was derived from an older woman in good health and CMV-seropositive. The CDR3 sequence is CASSQVPGVAKNIQYF. In nucleotides, the CDR3 is TGCGCCAGCAGCCAAGTTCCCGGGGTAGCCAAAAACATTCAGTACTTC.